Shown below are 20 T cell receptor beta chains from a single sample sequenced in a study of T cell changes during pregnancy in multiple sclerosis. Sequenced by immunoSEQ multiplex PCR; TCRdb stores in-frame clones only, minus some. The data contain over 60,000 clones, about 88% of them singletons. This specimen was peripheral blood, taken in the first trimester of pregnancy. These receptors were obtained from a female donor with multiple sclerosis, enrolled in a pregnancy study.

The chain recombines TRBV7-9 with TRBJ2-7, with no clear D. Germline CDR1 reads SEHNR; CDR2 reads FQNEAQ (reference sequence). The CDR3 covers 14 residues. Trimming removed 2 bases from V and 3 bases from J, with 11 bases in between. CDR3 loop: CASSLLALVYEQYF. The CDR3 bases are TGTGCCAGCAGCTTATTAGCTCTGGTCTACGAGCAGTACTTC.

V is TRBV5-5 and J is TRBJ2-2, with TRBD1 matching over 8 bases. V lost 0 bases and J lost 4; bases outside the gene matches: 8. The CDR3 is made up of 17 amino acids. Per the germline V gene, CDR1 is SGHKS and CDR2 is YYEKEE (reference sequence). The CDR3 DNA reads TGTGCCAGCAGCTTGGCGTCGACAGGGGTCATCACCGGGGAGCTGTTTTTT. Translated, it gives CASSLASTGVITGELFF.

The CDR3 coding sequence is TGTGCCAGCTCACCAGCGGCACAAGAAGCATACGAGCAGTACTTC. It codes for CASSPAAQEAYEQYF. The chain carries TRBV18 and TRBJ2-7; no firm D call. Germline lookup yields CDR1 KGHSH and CDR2 LQKENI. The ends were cut back, 2 bases at V and 4 bases at J, with 15 bases in the middle. This CDR3 spans 15 amino acids.

This clone occurred once. The chain's CDR3 is CASSRERGSLETQYF. The CDR3 bases are TGCGCCAGCAGCCGAGAAAGGGGGAGTTTAGAGACCCAGTACTTC. V gene TRBV4-1 combines with J gene TRBJ2-5; TRBD1 is a possible D gene (6 bases). This CDR3 is built from 15 residues. V was trimmed by 4 bases and J by 4 bases, leaving 16 bases between them. Germline values: CDR1 MGHRA, CDR2 YSYEKL.

The V call is TRBV5-6, the J call TRBJ1-5; 7 bases fit TRBD1. V trimming: 3 bases; J trimming: 3 bases; junction bases outside the gene matches: 3. The CDR3 runs to 14 residues. Germline V CDR1 and CDR2: SGHDT, YYEEEE. The CDR3 here is CASSSDRFNQPQHF. CDR3 sequence (DNA): TGTGCCAGCAGCTCGGACAGGTTCAATCAGCCCCAGCATTTT.

In DNA form, the CDR3 reads TGTGCCAGCAGTAACAGGGACGAGCAGTACTTC. It yields the protein CASSNRDEQYF. This rearrangement joins TRBV7-9 to TRBJ2-7, with D tentatively TRBD1 (6 bases). The V end was cut by 6 bases, the J end by 5 bases, with 8 bases between. This CDR3 is 11 amino acids long. CDR1 and CDR2 from the germline V gene are SEHNR and FQNEAQ (reference sequence). Drawing the rest from reference TRBV7-9 and TRBJ2-7, the complete variable domain is DTGVSQNPRHKITKRGQNVTFRCDPISEHNRLYWYRQTLGQGPEFLTYFQNEAQLEKSRLLSDRFSAERPKGSFSTLEIQRTEQGDSAMYLCASSNRDEQYFGPGTRLTVT.

This clone was seen a single time. J is TRBJ1-2 and V is TRBV14; D is possibly TRBD1 (6 bases). The CDR3 extends over 15 amino acids. CDR1 and CDR2 (germline): SGHDN, FVKESK. Trimming removed 7 bases at V and 4 bases at J, with 19 bases between. In DNA, the CDR3 is TGTGCCAGCAAGCCAAGTACAGGGCTGGTCTATGGCTACACCTTC. Protein: CASKPSTGLVYGYTF. Looking up the rest from reference TRBV14 and TRBJ1-2 gives the full variable domain: EAGVTQFPSHSVIEKGQTVTLRCDPISGHDNLYWYRRVMGKEIKFLLHFVKESKQDESGMPNNRFLAERTGGTYSTLKVQPAELEDSGVYFCASKPSTGLVYGYTFGSGTRLTVV.

The CDR3 spells CASGEAGGLYTGELFF. In nucleotides, the CDR3 is TGTGCCAGCGGAGAGGCAGGGGGACTTTACACCGGGGAGCTGTTTTTT. This chain connects TRBV7-3 to TRBJ2-2; tentative D call: TRBD1 (7 bases). Germline V CDR1 and CDR2: SGHTA, FQGTGA. The CDR3 length is 16 residues. V lost 8 bases to trimming and J lost 3 bases, with 19 bases between them.

The chain carries TRBV11-2 and TRBJ2-2; D not resolved. Between the trimmed V and J ends, which lost 5 bases and 4 bases, there was a span of 8 bases. CDR1 and CDR2 (germline): SGHAT, FQNNGV. The CDR3 is 13 residues long. Here the CDR3 DNA reads TGTGCCAGCAGCCCCCTAGGCACCGGGGAGCTGTTTTTT. Its translation: CASSPLGTGELFF.

The J gene is TRBJ1-4, the V gene TRBV19, with D possibly being TRBD1 (6 bases). V lost 6 bases, J lost 0 bases, and 23 bases lay in between. This CDR3 has 19 residues. Germline CDR1 and CDR2: LNHDA and SQIVND (reference sequence). The CDR3 DNA is TGTGCCAGTAGCGCAATGGACAGTCCGTTTTTTGCAACTAATGAAAAACTGTTTTTT. As protein: CASSAMDSPFFATNEKLFF.

The rearrangement links TRBV6-1 to TRBJ2-3; TRBD1 is a possible D gene (6 bases). This CDR3 spans 13 amino acids. CDR1 and CDR2 (germline): MNHNS, SASEGT. Trimming removed 6 bases from V and 9 bases from J, with 16 bases in between. CDR3 amino acids: CASRSPTGKTQYF. The CDR3 coding sequence is TGTGCCAGCAGATCACCTACAGGGAAGACGCAGTATTTT.

J is TRBJ1-2 and V is TRBV2; maybe TRBD1 (5 bases). The CDR3 is 13 amino acids. Germline assignment: CDR1 SNHLY and CDR2 FYNNEI. V was cut by 4 bases and J by 6 bases, with 12 bases left in between. The chain's CDR3 is CASSGQGGNGYTF. CDR3 sequence (DNA): TGTGCCAGCAGTGGGCAGGGCGGGAATGGCTACACCTTC.

J is TRBJ2-7 and V is TRBV11-3; D perhaps matches TRBD1 (6 bases). The CDR3 has 13 residues. Germline assignment: CDR1 SGHNT and CDR2 YENEEA. Trimming took 1 base from V and 6 from J, leaving 10 bases between them. CDR3 region: CASSLGGGSEQYF. CDR3 bases: TGTGCCAGCAGCTTAGGAGGGGGAAGCGAGCAGTACTTC.

The V call is TRBV6-1, the J call TRBJ2-7; the D is unclear. Germline CDR1 is MNHNS and CDR2 is SASEGT. There are 13 residues in the CDR3. The germline V and J ends were trimmed by 4 bases and 4 bases, with 11 bases remaining between them. As DNA, the CDR3 is TGTGCCAGCAGTGGGAGTTCAAGGTACGAGCAGTACTTC. This encodes CASSGSSRYEQYF.

The chain uses TRBV5-1 and TRBJ2-1, with a weak D call TRBD2 (5 bases). This CDR3 region has 18 residues. CDR1 and CDR2 (germline): SGHRS, YFSETQ. Trimming left V 0 bases short and J 4 bases short, with 20 bases between. The CDR3 sequence: CASSLDSLPVSAYNEQFF. In nucleotides, the CDR3 is TGCGCCAGCAGCTTGGACAGTCTCCCCGTTAGCGCTTACAATGAGCAGTTCTTC.

The rearrangement joins TRBV9 to TRBJ2-5, with 7 bases fitting TRBD2. CDR1 is SGDLS, CDR2 YYNGEE, per germline. The trim removed 2 bases at V and 5 bases at J, leaving 3 bases unmatched. There are 13 residues in the CDR3. DNA for the CDR3: TGTGCCAGCAGCGTGGGACTAACGGAGACCCAGTACTTC. Encoded protein: CASSVGLTETQYF.

This chain connects TRBV5-5 to TRBJ2-3; D is uncertain. CDR3 length: 15 residues. V was clipped by 0 bases and J by 2 bases, with 10 bases between them. CDR1 SGHKS and CDR2 YYEKEE come from the germline V gene (reference sequence). The CDR3 region is CASSLEELYTDTQYF. CDR3 nucleotides: TGTGCCAGCAGCTTGGAGGAGCTTTACACAGATACGCAGTATTTT.

As to this clone: At one of its ends the junction is not consistent with the germline gene, which may arise from a read error. The gene calls are TRBV6-4 and TRBJ2-7, with TRBD2 matching over 10 bases. Germline assignment: CDR1 MRHNA and CDR2 SNTAGT. This CDR3 comprises 14 residues. The CDR3 reads CASSEGGASGSVFF. CDR3 bases: TGTGCCAGCAGTGAAGGGGGAGCTAGCGGGAGCGTTTTCTTC.

The rearrangement uses TRBV27 and TRBJ2-1; 7 positions match TRBD2. Losses at the gene ends were 1 base for V and 7 bases for J; bases not matched to a gene: 10. CDR1 and CDR2 (germline): MNHEY, SMNVEV (reference sequence). CDR3 length: 16 residues. This chain's CDR3 is CASSLWGGVSENEQFF. CDR3 DNA: TGTGCCAGCAGTTTATGGGGGGGGGTTTCTGAGAATGAGCAGTTCTTC.

The chain combines TRBV27 with TRBJ2-2; 8 nucleotides match TRBD1. V was pared by 1 base and J by 0 bases, with 10 bases of the junction left unmatched. This CDR3 contains 19 residues. CDR1 is MNHEY and CDR2 is SMNVEV in the germline V gene (reference sequence). The CDR3 DNA reads as TGTGCCAGCAGTTTATTAAGGGACAGGAAGGCCTCGAACACCGGGGAGCTGTTTTTT. Amino acid sequence: CASSLLRDRKASNTGELFF.